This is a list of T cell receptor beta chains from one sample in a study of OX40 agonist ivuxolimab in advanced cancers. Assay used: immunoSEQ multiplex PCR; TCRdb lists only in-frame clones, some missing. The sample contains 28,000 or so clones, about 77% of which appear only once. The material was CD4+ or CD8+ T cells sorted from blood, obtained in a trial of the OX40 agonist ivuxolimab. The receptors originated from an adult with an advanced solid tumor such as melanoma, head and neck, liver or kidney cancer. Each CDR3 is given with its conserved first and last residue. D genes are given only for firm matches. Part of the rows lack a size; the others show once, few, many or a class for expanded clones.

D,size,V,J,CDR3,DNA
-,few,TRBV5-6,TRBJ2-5,CASSLLDDQETQYF,TGTGCCAGCAGCTTGTTGGACGACCAAGAGACCCAGTACTTC
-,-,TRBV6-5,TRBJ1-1,CASSHLGLEAFF,TGTGCCAGCAGTCACCTGGGGCTTGAAGCTTTCTTT
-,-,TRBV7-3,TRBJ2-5,CASSSTGNQETQYF,TGTGCCAGCAGCTCCACAGGGAACCAAGAGACCCAGTACTTC
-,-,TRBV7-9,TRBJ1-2,CASALGDYGYTF,TGTGCCAGCGCCTTAGGAGACTATGGCTACACCTTC
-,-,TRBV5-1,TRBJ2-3,CASRVGSTDTQYF,TGCGCCAGCAGGGTCGGGAGCACAGATACGCAGTATTTT
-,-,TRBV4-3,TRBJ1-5,CASSQDRGESQPQHF,TGCGCCAGCAGCCAAGACAGGGGAGAGAGTCAGCCCCAGCATTTT
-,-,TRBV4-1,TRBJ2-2,CASSQERGTGGELFF,TGCGCCAGCAGCCAAGAACGGGGGACGGGCGGGGAGCTGTTTTTT
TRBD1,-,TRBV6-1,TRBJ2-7,CATRTGSSYEQYF,TGTGCCACCAGGACAGGTAGCTCCTACGAGCAGTACTTC
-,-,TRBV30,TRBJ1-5,CAWSPEGNQPQHF,TGTGCCTGGAGCCCGGAGGGCAATCAGCCCCAGCATTTT
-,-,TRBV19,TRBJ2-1,CASSTGSRTHEQFF,TGTGCCAGTAGCACCGGGTCAAGGACCCATGAGCAGTTCTTC
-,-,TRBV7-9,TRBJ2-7,CASSLGPGYYEQYF,TGTGCCAGCAGCTTAGGACCAGGGTACTACGAGCAGTACTTC
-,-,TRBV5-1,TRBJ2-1,CASSLAGPGAYNEQFF,TGCGCCAGCAGCTTGGCCGGACCCGGAGCCTACAATGAGCAGTTCTTC
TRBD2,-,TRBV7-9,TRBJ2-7,CASSSPPSSGSYEQYF,TGTGCCAGCAGCTCCCCCCCCTCTAGCGGGAGTTACGAGCAGTACTTC
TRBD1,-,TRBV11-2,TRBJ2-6,CASRQKGQASGANVLTF,TGTGCCAGCAGACAGAAAGGACAGGCCTCTGGGGCCAACGTCCTGACTTTC
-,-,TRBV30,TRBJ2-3,CAWSGSSREVTDTQYF,TGTGCCTGGAGTGGGTCGAGCAGGGAAGTCACAGATACGCAGTATTTT
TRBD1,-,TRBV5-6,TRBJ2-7,CASSVGQGELGYEQYF,TGTGCCAGCAGCGTCGGACAGGGCGAGCTGGGATACGAGCAGTACTTC
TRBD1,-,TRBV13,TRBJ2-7,CASSHPDRPYEQYF,TGTGCCAGCAGCCACCCGGACAGGCCTTACGAGCAGTACTTC
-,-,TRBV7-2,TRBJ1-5,CASSLGRGNQPQHF,TGTGCCAGCAGCTTAGGCAGGGGCAATCAGCCCCAGCATTTT
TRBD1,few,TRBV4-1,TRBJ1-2,CASSGPPDRGFDYGYTF,TGCGCCAGCAGCGGGCCCCCCGACAGGGGGTTTGACTATGGCTACACCTTC
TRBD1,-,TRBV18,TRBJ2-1,CASSPPRGQGVVNEQFF,TGTGCCAGCTCACCACCGAGGGGACAGGGGGTGGTCAATGAGCAGTTCTTC
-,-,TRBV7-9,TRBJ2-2,CASSPTANTGELFF,TGTGCCAGCAGCCCGACTGCGAACACCGGGGAGCTGTTTTTT
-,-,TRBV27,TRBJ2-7,CASSYGSGGEQYF,TGTGCCAGCAGTTACGGGTCGGGTGGCGAGCAGTACTTC